This entry lists 3 T cell receptor beta chains sequenced from one sample in a study of OX40 agonist ivuxolimab in advanced cancers. Clones were sequenced by immunoSEQ multiplex PCR, and TCRdb holds only the in-frame ones, with some missing. The table has under 95,000 clones, 87% seen once. Sequenced here: CD4+ or CD8+ T cells sorted from blood, sampled in a trial of the OX40 agonist ivuxolimab. These receptors came from an adult with an advanced solid tumor such as melanoma, head and neck, liver or kidney cancer.

The DNA of the CDR3 is TGTGCCAGCAGCTTGGTCCCGGGGCGGGAGCAGTACTTC. Protein: CASSLVPGREQYF. V usage is TRBV5-5 and J usage is TRBJ2-7; D might be TRBD1 or TRBD2, each matching 5 bases. The germline V gene encodes CDR1 SGHKS and CDR2 YYEKEE (reference sequence). V dropped 0 bases and J dropped 7 bases, with 11 bases sitting between them. The CDR3 extends over 13 amino acids.

The CDR3 DNA reads as TGTGCCAGCAGCGAGGGGGTAGGACGTGGAGCCATTGACACTGAAGCTTTCTTT. It translates to CASSEGVGRGAIDTEAFF. The chain has TRBV9 and TRBJ1-1; a possible D gene is TRBD1 (6 bases). The V gene lost 3 bases and the J gene lost 3 bases, with 24 bases spanning the gap. Germline values: CDR1 SGDLS, CDR2 YYNGEE. The CDR3 length is 18 residues.

This rearrangement joins TRBV4-2 to TRBJ1-5; weak D call: TRBD1 (6 bases). This CDR3 is built from 15 residues. Germline CDR1 reads LGHNA; CDR2 reads YNFKEQ. The V end lost 0 bases, the J end lost 5 bases, and 11 bases lay between the germline ends. The CDR3 DNA reads as TGTGCCAGCAGCCAAGAGTCAGGGGTCCATCAGCCCCAGCATTTT. It translates to CASSQESGVHQPQHF.